The sequence of this T cell receptor beta chain was determined in a study of post-analysis software for immune sequencing data. This clonotype has only one observation. Its antigen is unknown. Study-wide results and caveats: With TRBV5-6, TRBV5-1 and TRBV20-1 included, about five TRBV segments were more frequent in patients than in controls. Controls showed significantly higher normalized Chao1 diversity than did multiple sclerosis patients.

The CDR3 runs 15 residues. Germline V gene lookup returns CDR1 LGHDT and CDR2 YNNKEL (reference sequence). Trimming cost V 2 bases and J 4 bases, with 13 bases left between them. Incorporated into the TCR beta cDNA libraries were unique molecular identifiers, which served to reduce PCR and sequencing biases. TCRdb fed the PCR reads into MiXCR, producing one record per CDR3 protein. The repertoire includes around 180,000 distinct CDR3 sequences, around 28% of them detected once, and approximately 1.4% sits in the top ten. Sequences were obtained from blood. The origin of this receptor is a girl under 18 with multiple sclerosis. The chain employs TRBV3-1 and TRBJ2-3; possibly TRBD2 for D (5 bases). The CDR3 here is CASSQTAGRADTQYF. The CDR3 DNA follows: TGTGCCAGCAGCCAAACGGCGGGTAGAGCAGATACGCAGTATTTT.